What follows are 32 T cell receptor beta chains derived from one specimen sequenced in a study of T cells after yellow fever vaccination. TCRdb called the 5' RACE reads again in MiXCR, with one record for every CDR3 protein. The table lists approximately 140,000 distinct CDR3 sequences, over 7% of them singletons. The sample was CD4+ T cells sorted from PBMCs, taken 5 days after the yellow fever booster vaccination. The receptors stem from a man under 40 who received the YFV17D yellow fever vaccine.

This clonotype was seen many times. The chain employs TRBV10-3 and TRBJ2-3, with D possibly TRBD2 on 6 matching bases. The germline CDR1 and CDR2 sequences are ENHRY and SYGVKD. This CDR3 has 13 amino acids. V lost 4 bases, J lost 4 bases, and 9 bases lay in between. CDR3 region: CAISAPGADTQYF. The CDR3 coding sequence is TGTGCCATCAGTGCCCCGGGGGCAGATACGCAGTATTTT.

Many counts were recorded for this clonotype. V is TRBV28 and J is TRBJ2-1, with no clear D. The germline CDR1 and CDR2 sequences are MDHEN and SYDVKM. The CDR3 extends over 10 amino acids. Trimming removed 7 bases at V and 8 bases at J, with 6 bases between. CDR3 DNA sequence: TGTGCCAGCAAGAGCGATGAGCAGTTCTTC. The encoded protein is CASKSDEQFF.

This chain joins TRBV5-8 and TRBJ1-2, with 8 bases lining up with TRBD1. The CDR3 runs 14 residues. Per the germline V gene, CDR1 is SGHTS and CDR2 is YDEGEE. V trimming: 4 bases; J trimming: 6 bases; junction bases outside the gene matches: 8. CDR3 in amino acids: CASSKEDRVDGYTF. In DNA form, the CDR3 reads TGTGCCAGCAGCAAGGAGGACAGGGTAGATGGCTACACCTTC.

CDR3 amino acids: CASSQEWQGARGYTF. DNA of the CDR3: TGTGCCAGCAGCCAAGAATGGCAGGGGGCGCGAGGCTACACCTTC. The chain is built from TRBV4-2 and TRBJ1-2; TRBD1 aligns across 8 bases. The CDR3 runs 15 residues. Trimming cost V 0 bases and J 8 bases; bases outside gene matches: 8. CDR1 LGHNA and CDR2 YNFKEQ come from the germline V gene.

This clonotype showed up many times. V usage is TRBV5-1 and J usage is TRBJ2-5; D might be TRBD1 (6 bases). Germline assignment: CDR1 SGHRS and CDR2 YFSETQ. CDR3 size: 14 residues. V gave up 1 base and J gave up 4 bases, with 11 bases separating them. The CDR3 bases are TGCGCCAGCAGCTTGAGGACAGAATTAGAGACCCAGTACTTC. This sequence encodes CASSLRTELETQYF.

This clonotype was detected ten times or more. The V call is TRBV5-1, the J call TRBJ1-1; 9 bases agree with TRBD1. CDR3 length: 14 residues. Unmatched junction bases numbered 6, after V lost 2 bases and J lost 7 bases. The germline CDR1 and CDR2 sequences are SGHRS and YFSETQ. CDR3: CASSLTGGRGEAFF. CDR3 sequence (DNA): TGCGCCAGCAGCTTAACAGGGGGCCGGGGTGAAGCTTTCTTT.

This clonotype was found many times. The genes are TRBV27 and TRBJ2-7; D is uncertain. Germline values: CDR1 MNHEY, CDR2 SMNVEV (reference sequence). Trimming shortened V by 5 bases and J by 7 bases, and 9 bases separated the two germline ends. This CDR3 is 11 amino acids long. The DNA of the CDR3 is TGTGCCAGCAGTCGAAACAGAGAGCAGTACTTC. This sequence encodes CASSRNREQYF.

This clonotype was seen ten or more times. This sequence joins TRBV29-1 and TRBJ2-6; no definite D call. V lost 3 bases and J lost 1, with 7 bases in between. Germline CDR1 is SQVTM and CDR2 is ANQGSEA. This CDR3 is built from 14 residues. The chain's CDR3 is CSVDGPSGANVLTF. DNA for the CDR3: TGCAGCGTTGACGGCCCGTCTGGGGCCAACGTCCTGACTTTC. The whole variable domain, remainder taken from reference TRBV29-1 and TRBJ2-6, is SAVISQKPSRDICQRGTSLTIQCQVDSQVTMMFWYRQQPGQSLTLIATANQGSEATYESGFVIDKFPISRPNLTFSTLTVSNMSPEDSSIYLCSVDGPSGANVLTFGAGSRLTVL.

This clonotype was detected many times. The rearrangement uses TRBV10-3 and TRBJ2-5; D is tentatively TRBD1 or TRBD2 (5 bases each). CDR1 and CDR2 (germline): ENHRY, SYGVKD. V lost 10 bases, J lost 1 base, and 13 bases lay in between. CDR3 size: 13 residues. The CDR3 DNA reads TGTGCCACAAGACCGGGGCCCCAAGAGACCCAGTACTTC. Residues: CATRPGPQETQYF.

The table lists this clonotype with a few counts. The chain employs TRBV5-1 and TRBJ2-7; TRBD2 aligns across 11 bases. Trimming cost V 5 bases and J 0 bases; bases outside gene matches: 1. CDR3 length: 14 residues. CDR1 and CDR2 (germline): SGHRS, YFSETQ. The CDR3 coding sequence is TGCGCCAGCAGGCTAGCGGGAGGCTCCTACGAGCAGTACTTC. Protein sequence: CASRLAGGSYEQYF. The whole variable domain, filled in from reference TRBV5-1 and TRBJ2-7, reads KAGVTQTPRYLIKTRGQQVTLSCSPISGHRSVSWYQQTPGQGLQFLFEYFSETQRNKGNFPGRFSGRQFSNSRSEMNVSTLELGDSALYLCASRLAGGSYEQYFGPGTRLTVT.

This clonotype was found many times. The rearrangement joins TRBV20-1 to TRBJ2-1; a possible D gene is TRBD2 (6 bases). The CDR3 is 14 amino acids. V was pared by 0 bases and J by 8 bases, with 14 bases between. The germline gives CDR1 DFQATT, CDR2 SNEGSKA (reference sequence). CDR3 amino acids: CSARESGVIDEQFF. The DNA of the CDR3 is TGCAGTGCTAGAGAGTCGGGGGTTATCGATGAGCAGTTCTTC.

In this sample, this clonotype turned up many times. This chain joins TRBV29-1 and TRBJ2-1; D might be TRBD1 or TRBD2, each matching 6 bases. V was pared by 5 bases and J by 12 bases, with 20 bases between. Looked up from germline, CDR1 is SQVTM and CDR2 is ANQGSEA. The CDR3 runs to 13 residues. The DNA of the CDR3 is TGCAGCGTTACGACAGGAGGGGGGCGGCCGCAGTTCTTC. Protein product: CSVTTGGGRPQFF.

This clonotype was seen repeatedly, ten times or more. V gene TRBV5-5 combines with J gene TRBJ1-2; TRBD1 might be the D (6 bases). V lost 6 bases and J 7 bases, leaving 13 bases between the germline ends. The CDR3 totals 12 residues. The germline gives CDR1 SGHKS, CDR2 YYEKEE (reference sequence). The chain's CDR3 is CASTFSGAGYTF. The CDR3 DNA follows: TGTGCCAGCACCTTCTCGGGGGCTGGCTACACCTTC. The full variable domain, in which reference TRBV5-5 and TRBJ1-2 provide the parts outside the CDR3, is DAGVTQSPTHLIKTRGQQVTLRCSPISGHKSVSWYQQVLGQGPQFIFQYYEKEERGRGNFPDRFSARQFPNYSSELNVNALLLGDSALYLCASTFSGAGYTFGSGTRLTVV.

This clonotype was counted many times. The genes are TRBV27 and TRBJ1-5, with D tentatively TRBD1 (5 bases). CDR1 is MNHEY and CDR2 is SMNVEV in the germline V gene (reference sequence). Trimming took off 5 bases at V and 4 bases at J, with 12 bases between the two ends. The CDR3 contains 14 residues. CDR3 protein: CASSLGTPNQPQHF. The CDR3 nucleotides read TGTGCCAGCAGTCTAGGGACTCCGAATCAGCCCCAGCATTTT.

This clonotype was counted ten times or more. CDR3 loop: CSANTLAGGFRDEQFF. The CDR3 region has the DNA TGCAGTGCTAATACGTTAGCGGGAGGTTTCCGCGATGAGCAGTTCTTC. The chain is built from TRBV20-1 and TRBJ2-1; 10 bases are shared with TRBD2. Germline values: CDR1 DFQATT, CDR2 SNEGSKA (reference sequence). This CDR3 comprises 16 residues. Trimming took 4 bases from V and 8 from J; bases not matched to a gene: 14.

This clonotype showed up many times. The CDR3 nucleotides are TGTGCCAGCAGTAATCTAGCGGGATTGTTTAATGAGCAGTTCTTC. It encodes CASSNLAGLFNEQFF. The chain combines TRBV6-2 or TRBV6-3 with TRBJ2-1, with TRBD2 matching 9 bases. V lost 5 bases and J lost 7; bases outside the gene matches: 9. The CDR3 has 15 residues. Germline V gene sequence: CDR1 MNHEY, CDR2 SVGEGT.

This clonotype was counted ten times or more. The rearrangement uses TRBV12-3 or TRBV12-4 and TRBJ1-5; D might be TRBD1 (5 bases). CDR3 length equals 15 residues. Trimming took 5 bases from V and 4 from J, leaving 15 bases between them. Here the CDR3 reads CASSPGPTINQPQHF. The CDR3 nucleotides read TGTGCCAGCAGTCCGGGACCAACGATAAATCAGCCCCAGCATTTT.

The table lists this clonotype with many counts. The gene calls are TRBV20-1 and TRBJ1-4; 9 nucleotides line up with TRBD1. Trimming took 0 bases from V and 8 from J; bases not matched to a gene: 4. CDR1 and CDR2 (germline): DFQATT, SNEGSKA (reference sequence). There are 14 residues in the CDR3. The CDR3 sequence is CSAREDRGDEKLFF. For the CDR3, the DNA is TGCAGTGCTAGAGAGGACAGGGGAGACGAAAAACTGTTTTTT.

Ten or more counts support this clonotype. The chain couples TRBV5-1 to TRBJ2-6; D unresolved. The CDR3 is 16 residues long. CDR1 and CDR2 (germline): SGHRS, YFSETQ. V dropped 1 base and J dropped 0 bases, with 8 bases sitting between them. In DNA form, the CDR3 reads TGCGCCAGCAGCTTGATCGGGTACTCTGGGGCCAACGTCCTGACTTTC. Protein product: CASSLIGYSGANVLTF.

In this sample, this clonotype turned up many times. This chain connects TRBV12-3 or TRBV12-4 to TRBJ2-1; D may match TRBD1 or TRBD2 (5 bases each). The ends were cut back, 5 bases at V and 9 bases at J, with 17 bases in the middle. The CDR3 loop spans 14 amino acids. CDR3 in DNA: TGTGCCAGCAGTACCACCGGGACGGAAATTGAGCAGTTCTTC. Translated: CASSTTGTEIEQFF.

This clonotype has only a few counts. This rearrangement joins TRBV7-2 to TRBJ2-6; TRBD1 is a possible D gene (5 bases). V lost 1 base and J lost 2, with 9 bases in between. Per the germline V gene, CDR1 is SGHTA and CDR2 is FQGNSA. The CDR3 totals 16 residues. The CDR3 protein is CASSLVGRAGANVLTF. The DNA for the CDR3 is TGTGCCAGCAGCTTAGTGGGCAGGGCTGGGGCCAACGTCCTGACTTTC.

This clonotype occurred many times. CDR3 in DNA: TGTGCCAGCTTCCCCCGTGGGGTAGCGGGAGGGGGAACCGGGGAGCTGTTTTTT. Its protein is CASFPRGVAGGGTGELFF. The chain has TRBV11-2 and TRBJ2-2; TRBD2 aligns across 11 bases. Trimming took 8 bases from V and 5 from J; bases not matched to a gene: 16. CDR1 and CDR2 (germline): SGHAT, FQNNGV. The CDR3 is 18 amino acids.

Many counts were recorded for this clonotype. This sequence joins TRBV5-1 and TRBJ1-1; tentative D call: TRBD1 (5 bases). The germline V gene has CDR1 SGHRS and CDR2 YFSETQ. This CDR3 spans 13 amino acids. Trimming took off 4 bases at V and 7 bases at J, with 14 bases between the two ends. CDR3 loop: CASSTSWGGEAFF. The CDR3 DNA reads as TGCGCCAGCAGCACCTCCTGGGGGGGTGAAGCTTTCTTT. Full variable domain (remainder filled in from reference TRBV5-1 and TRBJ1-1): KAGVTQTPRYLIKTRGQQVTLSCSPISGHRSVSWYQQTPGQGLQFLFEYFSETQRNKGNFPGRFSGRQFSNSRSEMNVSTLELGDSALYLCASSTSWGGEAFFGQGTRLTVV.

This clonotype was seen ten or more times. The V call is TRBV28, the J call TRBJ2-3; D is tentatively TRBD1 or TRBD2 (5 bases each). CDR1 is MDHEN and CDR2 is SYDVKM in the germline V gene. V shed 10 bases and J shed 2 bases, with 13 bases lying between them. The CDR3 spans 13 residues. The CDR3 DNA follows: TGTGCCACCGGGACGCCCGACACAGATACGCAGTATTTT. It encodes CATGTPDTDTQYF.

This clonotype was counted at least ten times. V is TRBV5-6 and J is TRBJ2-7, with 9 bases lining up with TRBD2. The V and J ends lost 4 bases and 7 bases, in that order; junction bases with no gene match: 6. This CDR3 contains 13 residues. Per germline, CDR1 SGHDT and CDR2 YYEEEE. CDR3 in amino acids: CASSRSGSEEQYF. Written as DNA, the CDR3 is TGTGCCAGCAGCCGTAGCGGGAGTGAAGAGCAGTACTTC.

This clonotype was observed at least ten times. The chain couples TRBV7-2 to TRBJ1-3; TRBD1 might be the D (5 bases). Per germline, CDR1 SGHTA and CDR2 FQGNSA. The V and J ends lost 3 bases and 0 bases respectively, with 9 bases between them. The CDR3 runs 15 residues. For the CDR3, the DNA is TGTGCCAGCAGCTTGAGGGGTCCCTCTGGAAACACCATATATTTT. Translating gives CASSLRGPSGNTIYF.

The sample holds many counts of this clonotype. V is TRBV10-2 and J is TRBJ2-7; D is ambiguous. V dropped 0 bases and J dropped 6 bases, with 9 bases sitting between them. CDR1 WSHSY and CDR2 SAAADI come from the germline V gene. There are 13 residues in the CDR3. The CDR3 protein is CASSESNTSEQYF. The CDR3 nucleotides read TGCGCCAGCAGTGAGTCCAACACCAGCGAGCAGTACTTC.

This clonotype was seen ten or more times. The chain joins TRBV9 to TRBJ1-3; possible D gene TRBD1, 6 bases. From germline, CDR1 is SGDLS and CDR2 YYNGEE. This CDR3 contains 17 residues. Trimming left V 3 bases short and J 0 bases short, with 16 bases between. The chain's CDR3 is CASSGGPGGLSGNTIYF. CDR3 DNA: TGTGCCAGCAGCGGAGGCCCGGGGGGCCTCTCTGGAAACACCATATATTTT.

This clonotype came up many times. The rearrangement links TRBV20-1 to TRBJ2-1, with D hard to call. With 1 base removed from V and 8 bases from J, the gap between germline ends came to 12 bases. Germline V gene sequence: CDR1 DFQATT, CDR2 SNEGSKA (reference sequence). This CDR3 spans 13 amino acids. As DNA, the CDR3 is TGCAGTGCTAGAGGGTTGAACGTCCATGAGCAGTTCTTC. Translating gives CSARGLNVHEQFF.

V usage is TRBV19 and J usage is TRBJ1-3, with unresolved D. V was pared by 5 bases and J by 0 bases, with 11 bases between. CDR1 is LNHDA, CDR2 SQIVND, per germline (reference sequence). The CDR3 sequence is 15 residues long. This CDR3 reads CASSPLRSSGNTIYF. DNA for the CDR3: TGTGCCAGTAGTCCGCTTCGGAGCTCTGGAAACACCATATATTTT.

This clonotype showed up many times. The chain couples TRBV24-1 to TRBJ2-1; D remains ambiguous. Germline V CDR1 and CDR2: KGHDR, SFDVKD. V shed 1 base and J shed 11 bases, with 8 bases lying between them. The CDR3 spans 12 residues. Written as DNA, the CDR3 is TGTGCCACCAGTGATTTTGGCAGCAAGCAGTTCTTC. Protein: CATSDFGSKQFF.

J is TRBJ2-5 and V is TRBV5-4; a possible D gene is TRBD1 (5 bases). Per germline, CDR1 SGHNT and CDR2 YYREEE (reference sequence). V lost 4 bases and J lost 5, with 15 bases in between. The CDR3 contains 14 residues. CDR3: CASSEGHPAETQYF. In DNA form, the CDR3 reads TGTGCCAGCAGCGAAGGACATCCTGCGGAGACCCAGTACTTC.